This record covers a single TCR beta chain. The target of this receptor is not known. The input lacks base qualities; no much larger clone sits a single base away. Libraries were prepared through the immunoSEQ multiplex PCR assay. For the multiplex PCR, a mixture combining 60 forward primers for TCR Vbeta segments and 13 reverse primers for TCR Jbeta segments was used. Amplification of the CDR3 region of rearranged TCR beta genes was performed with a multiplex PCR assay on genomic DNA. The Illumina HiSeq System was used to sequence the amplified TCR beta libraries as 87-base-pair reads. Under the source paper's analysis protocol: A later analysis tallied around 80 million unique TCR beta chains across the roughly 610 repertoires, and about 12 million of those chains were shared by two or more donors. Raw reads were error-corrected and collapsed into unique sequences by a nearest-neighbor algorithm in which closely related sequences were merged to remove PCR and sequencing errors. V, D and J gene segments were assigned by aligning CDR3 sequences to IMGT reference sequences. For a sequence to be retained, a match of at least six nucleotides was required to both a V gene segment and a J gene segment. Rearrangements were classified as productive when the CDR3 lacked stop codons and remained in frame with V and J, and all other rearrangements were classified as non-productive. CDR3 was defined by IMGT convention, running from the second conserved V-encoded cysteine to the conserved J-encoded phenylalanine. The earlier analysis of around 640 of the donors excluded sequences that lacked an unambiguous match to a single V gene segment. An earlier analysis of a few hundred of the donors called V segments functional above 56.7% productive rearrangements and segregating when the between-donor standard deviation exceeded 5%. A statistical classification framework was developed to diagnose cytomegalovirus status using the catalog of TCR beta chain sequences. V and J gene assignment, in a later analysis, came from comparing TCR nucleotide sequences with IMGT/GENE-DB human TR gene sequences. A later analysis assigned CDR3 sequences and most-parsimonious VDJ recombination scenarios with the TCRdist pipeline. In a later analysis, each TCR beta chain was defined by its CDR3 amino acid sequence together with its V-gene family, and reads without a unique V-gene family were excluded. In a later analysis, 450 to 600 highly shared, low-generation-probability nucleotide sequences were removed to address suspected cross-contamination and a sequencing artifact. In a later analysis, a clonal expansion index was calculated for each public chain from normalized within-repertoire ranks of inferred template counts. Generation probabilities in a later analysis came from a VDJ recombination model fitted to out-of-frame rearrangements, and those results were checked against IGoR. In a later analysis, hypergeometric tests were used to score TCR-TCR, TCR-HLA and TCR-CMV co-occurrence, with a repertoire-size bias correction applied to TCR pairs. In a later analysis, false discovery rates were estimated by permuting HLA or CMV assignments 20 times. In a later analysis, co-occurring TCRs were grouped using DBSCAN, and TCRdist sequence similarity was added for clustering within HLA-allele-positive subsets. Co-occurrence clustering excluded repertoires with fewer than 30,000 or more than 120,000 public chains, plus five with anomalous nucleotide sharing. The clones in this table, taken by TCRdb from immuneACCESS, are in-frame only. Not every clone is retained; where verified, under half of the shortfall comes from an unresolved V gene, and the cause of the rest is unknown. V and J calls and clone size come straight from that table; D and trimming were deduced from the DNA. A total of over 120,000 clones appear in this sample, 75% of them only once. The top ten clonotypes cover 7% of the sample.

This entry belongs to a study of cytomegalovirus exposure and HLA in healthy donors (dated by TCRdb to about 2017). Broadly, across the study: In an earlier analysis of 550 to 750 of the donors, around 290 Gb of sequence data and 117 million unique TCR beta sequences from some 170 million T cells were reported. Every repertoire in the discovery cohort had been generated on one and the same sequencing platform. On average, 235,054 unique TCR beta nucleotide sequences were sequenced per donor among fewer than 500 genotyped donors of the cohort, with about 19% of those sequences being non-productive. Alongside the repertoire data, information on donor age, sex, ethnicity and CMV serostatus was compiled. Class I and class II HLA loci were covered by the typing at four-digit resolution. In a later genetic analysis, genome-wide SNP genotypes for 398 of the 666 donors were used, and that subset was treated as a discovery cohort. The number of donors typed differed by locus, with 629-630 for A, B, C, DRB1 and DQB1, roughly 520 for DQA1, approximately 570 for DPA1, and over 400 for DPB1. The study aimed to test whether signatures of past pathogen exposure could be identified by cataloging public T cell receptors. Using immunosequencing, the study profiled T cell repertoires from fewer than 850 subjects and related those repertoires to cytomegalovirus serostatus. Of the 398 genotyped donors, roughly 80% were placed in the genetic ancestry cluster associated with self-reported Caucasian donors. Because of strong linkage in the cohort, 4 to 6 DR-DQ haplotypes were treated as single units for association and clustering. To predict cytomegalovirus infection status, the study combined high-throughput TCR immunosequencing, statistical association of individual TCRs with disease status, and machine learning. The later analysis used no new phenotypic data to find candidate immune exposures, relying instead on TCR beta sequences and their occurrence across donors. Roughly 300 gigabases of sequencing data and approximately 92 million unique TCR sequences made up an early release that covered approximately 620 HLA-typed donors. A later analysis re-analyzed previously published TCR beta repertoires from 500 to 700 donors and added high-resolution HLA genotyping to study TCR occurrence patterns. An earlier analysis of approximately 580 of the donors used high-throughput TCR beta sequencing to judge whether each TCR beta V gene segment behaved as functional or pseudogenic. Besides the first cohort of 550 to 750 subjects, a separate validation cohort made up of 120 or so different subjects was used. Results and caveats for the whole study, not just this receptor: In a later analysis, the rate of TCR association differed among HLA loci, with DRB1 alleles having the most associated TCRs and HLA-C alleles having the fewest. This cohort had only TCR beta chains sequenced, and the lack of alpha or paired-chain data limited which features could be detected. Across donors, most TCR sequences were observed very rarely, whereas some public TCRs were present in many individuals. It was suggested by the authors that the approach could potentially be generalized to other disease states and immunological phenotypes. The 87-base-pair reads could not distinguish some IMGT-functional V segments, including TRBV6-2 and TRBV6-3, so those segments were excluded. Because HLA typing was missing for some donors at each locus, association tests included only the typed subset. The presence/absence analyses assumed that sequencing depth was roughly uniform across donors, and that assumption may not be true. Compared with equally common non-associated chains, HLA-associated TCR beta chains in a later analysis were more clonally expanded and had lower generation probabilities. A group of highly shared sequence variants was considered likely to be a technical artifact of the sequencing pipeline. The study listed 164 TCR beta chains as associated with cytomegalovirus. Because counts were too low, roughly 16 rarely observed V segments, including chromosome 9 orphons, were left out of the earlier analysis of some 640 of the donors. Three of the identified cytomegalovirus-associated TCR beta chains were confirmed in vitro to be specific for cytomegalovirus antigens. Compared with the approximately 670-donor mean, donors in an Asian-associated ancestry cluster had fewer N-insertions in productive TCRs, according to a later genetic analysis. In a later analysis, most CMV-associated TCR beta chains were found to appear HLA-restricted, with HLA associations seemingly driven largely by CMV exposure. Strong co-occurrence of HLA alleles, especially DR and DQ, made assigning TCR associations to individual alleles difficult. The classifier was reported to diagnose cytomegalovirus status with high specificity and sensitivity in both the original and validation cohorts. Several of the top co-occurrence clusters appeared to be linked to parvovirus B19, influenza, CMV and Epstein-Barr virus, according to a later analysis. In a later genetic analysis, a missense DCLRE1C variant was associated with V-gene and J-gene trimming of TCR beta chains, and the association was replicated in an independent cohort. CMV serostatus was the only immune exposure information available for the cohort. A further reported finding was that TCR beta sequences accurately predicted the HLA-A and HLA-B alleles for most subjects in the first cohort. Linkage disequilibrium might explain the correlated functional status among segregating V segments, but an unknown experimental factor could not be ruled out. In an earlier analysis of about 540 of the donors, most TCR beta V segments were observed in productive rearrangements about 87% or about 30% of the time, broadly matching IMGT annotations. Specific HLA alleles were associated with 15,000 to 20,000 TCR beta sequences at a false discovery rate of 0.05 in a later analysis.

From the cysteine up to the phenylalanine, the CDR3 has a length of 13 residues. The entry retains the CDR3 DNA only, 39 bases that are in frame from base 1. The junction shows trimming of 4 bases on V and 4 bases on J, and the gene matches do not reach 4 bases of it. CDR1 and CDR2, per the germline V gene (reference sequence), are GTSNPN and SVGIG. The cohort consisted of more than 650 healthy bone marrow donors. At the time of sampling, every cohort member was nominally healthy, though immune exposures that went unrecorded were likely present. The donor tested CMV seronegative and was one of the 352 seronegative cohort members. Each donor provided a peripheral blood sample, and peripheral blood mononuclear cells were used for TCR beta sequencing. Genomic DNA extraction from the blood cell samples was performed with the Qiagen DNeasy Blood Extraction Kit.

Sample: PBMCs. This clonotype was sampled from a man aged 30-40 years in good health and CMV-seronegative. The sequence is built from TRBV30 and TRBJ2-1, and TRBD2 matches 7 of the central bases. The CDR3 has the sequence CAWTSGTYNEQFF. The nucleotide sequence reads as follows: TGTGCCTGGACCAGCGGGACGTACAATGAGCAGTTCTTC.